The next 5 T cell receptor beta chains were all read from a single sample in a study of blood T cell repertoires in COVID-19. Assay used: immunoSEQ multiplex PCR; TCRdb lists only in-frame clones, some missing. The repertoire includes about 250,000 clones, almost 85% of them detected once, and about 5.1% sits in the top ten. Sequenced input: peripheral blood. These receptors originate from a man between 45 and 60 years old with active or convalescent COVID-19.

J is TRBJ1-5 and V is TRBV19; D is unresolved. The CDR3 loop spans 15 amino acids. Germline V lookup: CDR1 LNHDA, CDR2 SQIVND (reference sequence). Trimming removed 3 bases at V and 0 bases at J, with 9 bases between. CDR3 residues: CASSINTNSNQPQHF. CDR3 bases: TGTGCCAGTAGTATCAACACGAATAGCAATCAGCCCCAGCATTTT.

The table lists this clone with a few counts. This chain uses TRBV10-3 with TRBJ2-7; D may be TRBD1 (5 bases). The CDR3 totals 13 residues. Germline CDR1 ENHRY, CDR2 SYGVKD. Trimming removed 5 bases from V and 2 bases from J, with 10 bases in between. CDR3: CAISSGFPYEQYF. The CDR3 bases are TGTGCCATCAGTTCAGGGTTTCCCTACGAGCAGTACTTC.

CDR3 loop: CASSRSPEAFF. Here the CDR3 DNA reads TGTGCCAGCAGCCGGAGCCCTGAAGCTTTCTTT. The chain is built from TRBV11-1 and TRBJ1-1; D is undetermined. CDR1 is SGHAT and CDR2 is FQDESV in the germline V gene (reference sequence). Trimming removed 5 bases at V and 6 bases at J, with 7 bases between. The CDR3 loop spans 11 amino acids.

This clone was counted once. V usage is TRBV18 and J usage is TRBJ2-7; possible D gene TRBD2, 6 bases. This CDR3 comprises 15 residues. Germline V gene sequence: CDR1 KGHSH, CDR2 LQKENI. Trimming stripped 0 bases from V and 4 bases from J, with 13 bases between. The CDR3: CASSPPGRDRYEQYF. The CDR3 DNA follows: TGTGCCAGCTCACCACCTGGGCGGGACCGGTACGAGCAGTACTTC.

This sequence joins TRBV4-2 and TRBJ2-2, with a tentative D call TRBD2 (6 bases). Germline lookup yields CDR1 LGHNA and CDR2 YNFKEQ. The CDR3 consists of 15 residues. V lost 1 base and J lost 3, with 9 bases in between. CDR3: CASSQALAHTGELFF. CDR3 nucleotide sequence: TGTGCCAGCAGCCAAGCACTAGCCCACACCGGGGAGCTGTTTTTT.